Presented here are 25 T cell receptor beta chains from one specimen sequenced in a study of cytomegalovirus exposure and HLA in healthy donors. Both 60 Vbeta primers and 13 Jbeta primers went into the PCR. Sequencing used immunoSEQ multiplex PCR; TCRdb keeps in-frame clones, though not all of them. This table has around 70,000 clones, 80% to 90% appearing once. The sequenced sample consisted of PBMCs. Source of these receptors: a woman aged 25 to 39 in good health and CMV-seronegative.

This clone has more than one count but fewer than ten. The J gene is TRBJ2-7, the V gene TRBV4-3, with 8 positions matching TRBD1. In germline, CDR1 is LGHNA, CDR2 YSLEER. The CDR3 is 15 residues long. Trimming took 4 bases from V and 2 from J; bases not matched to a gene: 7. DNA of the CDR3: TGCGCCAGCAGCCTCGGACAGGGACTTCCCTACGAGCAGTACTTC. Translated, it gives CASSLGQGLPYEQYF.

The rearrangement links TRBV11-3 to TRBJ2-1; weak D call: TRBD2 (5 bases). CDR1 is SGHNT and CDR2 is YENEEA in the germline V gene. The V and J ends lost 6 bases and 9 bases respectively, with 21 bases between them. This CDR3 is built from 15 residues. In nucleotides, the CDR3 is TGTGCCAGCAGTCGAGAGGGCAGAATTTTAAGTGAGCAGTTCTTC. Translating gives CASSREGRILSEQFF.

J is TRBJ2-2 and V is TRBV9, with D possibly being TRBD2 (6 bases). This CDR3 has 15 residues. Germline-derived CDR1 and CDR2 are SGDLS and YYNGEE. The V end was cut by 2 bases, the J end by 4 bases, with 12 bases between. The chain's CDR3 is CASSVVERATGELFF. CDR3 sequence (DNA): TGTGCCAGCAGCGTGGTAGAGCGGGCCACCGGGGAGCTGTTTTTT.

The genes are TRBV2 and TRBJ1-4; D possibly corresponds to TRBD1 (5 bases). Between the trimmed V and J ends, which lost 3 bases and 8 bases, there was a span of 19 bases. Germline CDR1 reads SNHLY; CDR2 reads FYNNEI. The CDR3 has 16 residues. CDR3 region: CASSDMSGGKGEKLFF. In DNA, the CDR3 is TGTGCCAGCAGTGATATGTCGGGGGGGAAGGGAGAAAAACTGTTTTTT.

The chain uses TRBV9 and TRBJ2-7; 9 bases line up with TRBD1. This CDR3 has 15 amino acids. Germline V gives CDR1 SGDLS, CDR2 YYNGEE. Trimming took 3 bases from V and 5 from J; bases not matched to a gene: 9. The CDR3 region is CASSAQGQGVHEQYF. In DNA form, the CDR3 reads TGTGCCAGCAGCGCTCAGGGACAGGGTGTACACGAGCAGTACTTC.

In this sample, this clone turned up a few times. This specimen includes other DNA sequences encoding the same CDR3. The CDR3 reads CASSLARRESIGEQYF. CDR3 nucleotide sequence: TGTGCCAGCAGCTTGGCCCGGCGGGAATCTATTGGGGAGCAGTACTTC. The genes are TRBV5-6 and TRBJ2-7, with D maybe TRBD2 (6 bases). The CDR3 is 16 amino acids. Germline V gene lookup returns CDR1 SGHDT and CDR2 YYEEEE. V was clipped by 0 bases and J by 7 bases, with 20 bases between them.

The CDR3 here is CASSPPDRGSSTNEKLFF. CDR3 nucleotides: TGTGCCAGCAGTCCCCCGGACAGGGGATCTTCAACTAATGAAAAACTGTTTTTT. V is TRBV28 and J is TRBJ1-4; TRBD1 agrees at 9 bases. The germline CDR1 and CDR2 sequences are MDHEN and SYDVKM. The CDR3 length is 18 residues. V was pared by 5 bases and J by 0 bases, with 10 bases of the junction left unmatched.

The V gene is TRBV19, the J gene TRBJ1-5; D call uncertain. Germline V CDR1 and CDR2: LNHDA, SQIVND (reference sequence). The CDR3 sequence is 13 residues long. V lost 3 bases to trimming and J lost 5 bases, with 8 bases between them. The CDR3 loop is CASSIGGDQPQHF. In DNA form, the CDR3 reads TGTGCCAGTAGTATCGGCGGGGATCAGCCCCAGCATTTT.

This sequence joins TRBV28 and TRBJ1-1; D ambiguous. The V and J ends lost 3 bases and 7 bases respectively, with 9 bases between them. The V gene's germline CDR1 is MDHEN and CDR2 SYDVKM. CDR3 length equals 12 residues. The CDR3 region has the DNA TGTGCCAGCAGTTTTGATCGGGGTGAAGCTTTCTTT. Its protein product is CASSFDRGEAFF.

The J gene is TRBJ2-2, the V gene TRBV9, with D perhaps matching TRBD2 (5 bases). CDR1 is SGDLS and CDR2 is YYNGEE in the germline V gene. Trimming removed 6 bases at V and 3 bases at J, with 9 bases between. This CDR3 is 13 amino acids long. CDR3: CASMGVDTGELFF. The CDR3 DNA reads as TGTGCCAGCATGGGAGTGGACACCGGGGAGCTGTTTTTT.

V gene TRBV19 combines with J gene TRBJ2-7, with D possibly TRBD1 on 9 matching bases. Trimming stripped 3 bases from V and 4 bases from J, with 22 bases between. Looked up from germline, CDR1 is LNHDA and CDR2 is SQIVND (reference sequence). This CDR3 spans 17 amino acids. The DNA for the CDR3 is TGTGCCAGTAGTATCGGGGGGGACAGGGAAGCGGGGTACGAGCAGTACTTC. It is translated as CASSIGGDREAGYEQYF.

CDR3 in DNA: TGTGCCAGCAGCGTTGACGGGTTTAGAGATACGCAGTATTTT. The encoded protein is CASSVDGFRDTQYF. The chain couples TRBV9 to TRBJ2-3; D is unclear. The CDR3 contains 14 residues. The V end was cut by 2 bases, the J end by 5 bases, with 12 bases between. Germline CDR1 reads SGDLS; CDR2 reads YYNGEE.

The J gene is TRBJ2-5, the V gene TRBV5-4, with a possible D match to TRBD1 (6 bases). CDR1 is SGHNT and CDR2 is YYREEE in the germline V gene (reference sequence). V gave up 1 base and J gave up 1 base, with 8 bases separating them. The CDR3 totals 14 residues. The CDR3 region has the DNA TGTGCCAGCAGCTTGCCAGGGGCCCAAGAGACCCAGTACTTC. The encoded protein is CASSLPGAQETQYF.

The rearrangement links TRBV10-1 to TRBJ2-1; tentatively, D is TRBD1 (6 bases). Germline CDR1 is WNHNN and CDR2 is SYGVQD (reference sequence). Trimming left V 3 bases short and J 7 bases short, with 10 bases between. This CDR3 spans 13 amino acids. Here the CDR3 DNA reads TGCGCCAGCAGTGAAGGGGGTGGGAATGAGCAGTTCTTC. It codes for CASSEGGGNEQFF.

V is TRBV29-1 and J is TRBJ1-2; D is unclear. The CDR3 totals 14 residues. Per the germline V gene, CDR1 is SQVTM and CDR2 is ANQGSEA. Trimming pared 7 bases from V and 4 bases from J, leaving 19 bases between. CDR3 coding DNA: TGCAGCGCTTCAACGGCGGCCTCCGGCTATGGCTACACCTTC. This gives the protein CSASTAASGYGYTF.

This clone appeared once. This sequence joins TRBV28 and TRBJ1-4; 10 bases are shared with TRBD1. Germline CDR1 is MDHEN and CDR2 is SYDVKM. CDR3 length equals 14 residues. Trimming cost V 5 bases and J 8 bases; bases outside gene matches: 5. The CDR3: CASSPPDRGEKLFF. The CDR3 DNA reads as TGTGCCAGCAGTCCCCCGGACAGGGGGGAAAAACTGTTTTTT.

V and J are TRBV7-3 and TRBJ2-7, with 8 bases aligning to TRBD1. The V gene end was trimmed by 6 bases and the J gene end by 3 bases; junction bases not matched to a gene: 25. CDR3 length: 20 amino acids. The germline V gene has CDR1 SGHTA and CDR2 FQGTGA. CDR3: CASSGQGGRKNQSSVYEQYF. CDR3 DNA sequence: TGTGCCAGCAGTGGACAGGGAGGCCGTAAGAACCAGTCCTCCGTCTACGAGCAGTACTTC.

The chain is built from TRBV27 and TRBJ1-1, with 10 bases aligning to TRBD1. The V segment lost 5 bases and the J segment 7 bases; nucleotides outside the gene matches: 16. This CDR3 comprises 17 residues. Germline V gives CDR1 MNHEY, CDR2 SMNVEV (reference sequence). The CDR3: CASSPSGTGVYRSEAFF. CDR3 nucleotide sequence: TGTGCCAGCAGTCCCTCCGGGACAGGGGTTTATCGAAGTGAAGCTTTCTTT.

Comment on this clone: The junction and the germline gene differ at one end; a read error may be behind it. The CDR3 nucleotides read TGTTCCAGCAGCTTAGTGCACGTCGAGGATGTAATGACTGAAGCTTTCTTT. Its translation is CSSSLVHVEDVMTEAFF. The J gene is TRBJ1-1, the V gene TRBV7-9; D is unresolved. The CDR3 consists of 17 residues. Germline V gene data show CDR1 as SEHNR and CDR2 as FQNEAQ (reference sequence).

This rearrangement joins TRBV19 to TRBJ1-5, with D tentatively TRBD1 (6 bases). Germline loops: CDR1 LNHDA, CDR2 SQIVND (reference sequence). V lost 8 bases and J 1 base, leaving 15 bases between the germline ends. The CDR3 consists of 15 residues. CDR3 DNA: TGTGCCAGTTCTAACCTCGACAGGAGCAATCAGCCCCAGCATTTT. Protein product: CASSNLDRSNQPQHF.

This clone has only one observation. The chain is built from TRBV28 and TRBJ2-7, with TRBD2 matching 7 bases. The ends lost 1 base at V and 6 bases at J; junction bases unmatched: 6. In germline, CDR1 is MDHEN, CDR2 SYDVKM. This CDR3 contains 14 residues. The CDR3, as DNA: TGTGCCAGCAGTTTATCCAGCGGGACGGGCGAGCAGTACTTC. Protein sequence: CASSLSSGTGEQYF. Supplemented by reference TRBV28 and TRBJ2-7, the full variable domain reads DVKVTQSSRYLVKRTGEKVFLECVQDMDHENMFWYRQDPGLGLRLIYFSYDVKMKEKGDIPEGYSVSREKKERFSLILESASTNQTSMYLCASSLSSGTGEQYFGPGTRLTVT.

The genes are TRBV12-5 and TRBJ2-5, with D unclear. V gave up 7 bases and J gave up 5 bases, with 11 bases separating them. The germline V gene encodes CDR1 LGHNT and CDR2 FRNRAP. This CDR3 is built from 12 residues. CDR3 protein: CASALDWETQYF. The CDR3 nucleotides read TGTGCTAGTGCCCTCGACTGGGAGACCCAGTACTTC.

V is TRBV10-3 and J is TRBJ2-3; TRBD2 aligns across 10 bases. The CDR3 runs to 18 residues. Germline assignment: CDR1 ENHRY and CDR2 SYGVKD. J lost 2 bases, V lost 0 bases, and 8 bases had no gene match. The CDR3: CAISESGLAGVNTDTQYF. CDR3 nucleotides: TGTGCCATCAGTGAGTCTGGGCTAGCGGGGGTGAACACAGATACGCAGTATTTT.

Turning to this clone: The sample holds other DNA sequences that translate to the same CDR3. V is TRBV11-2 and J is TRBJ2-1; tentatively, D is TRBD2 (6 bases). Germline CDR1 and CDR2: SGHAT and FQNNGV. CDR3 length: 14 amino acids. Trimming took 3 bases from V and 8 from J, leaving 14 bases between them. CDR3 sequence reads: CASSLGLPADEQFF. In DNA form, the CDR3 reads TGTGCCAGCAGCTTGGGACTCCCCGCCGATGAGCAGTTCTTC.

In this sample, this clone turned up once. The chain couples TRBV11-2 to TRBJ1-2; a weak D match, TRBD1 (5 bases). V was cut by 0 bases and J by 3 bases, with 20 bases left in between. CDR1 is SGHAT, CDR2 FQNNGV, per germline. This CDR3 comprises 18 residues. The CDR3 is CASSLESPHVGGDYGYTF. Here the CDR3 DNA reads TGTGCCAGCAGCTTAGAATCTCCCCACGTCGGGGGTGACTATGGCTACACCTTC.